These 17 T cell receptor beta chains were sequenced from one sample in a study of blood T cell repertoires in COVID-19. Libraries were prepared by immunoSEQ multiplex PCR; TCRdb keeps only in-frame clonotypes and omits some of them. The table lists more than 90,000 clones, around nine tenths of them singletons. What was sequenced was peripheral blood. These TCRs come from a woman aged 60 to 75 with COVID-19, enrolled during active disease.

The gene calls are TRBV30 and TRBJ1-2, with D hard to call. Trimming removed 5 bases from V and 3 bases from J, with 16 bases in between. Germline V gene lookup returns CDR1 GTSNPN and CDR2 SVGIG (reference sequence). The CDR3 is made up of 14 amino acids. CDR3 sequence reads: CAWVGPNSHYGYTF. The CDR3 DNA follows: TGTGCCTGGGTCGGCCCCAACAGCCACTATGGCTACACCTTC.

V and J are TRBV7-6 and TRBJ1-4, with D possibly matching TRBD1 (5 bases). The V end lost 5 bases, the J end lost 7 bases, and 17 bases lay between the germline ends. The CDR3 sequence is 15 residues long. The germline V gene encodes CDR1 SGHVS and CDR2 FNYEAQ. CDR3 sequence reads: CASSRSAGLGEKLFF. CDR3 in DNA: TGTGCCAGCAGCAGATCGGCAGGGTTAGGTGAAAAACTGTTTTTT. Using reference TRBV7-6 and TRBJ1-4 for the parts outside the CDR3, the full variable domain is GAGVSQSPRYKVTKRGQDVALRCDPISGHVSLYWYRQALGQGPEFLTYFNYEAQQDKSGLPNDRFSAERPEGSISTLTIQRTEQRDSAMYRCASSRSAGLGEKLFFGSGTQLSVL.

The J gene is TRBJ2-5, the V gene TRBV6-2 or TRBV6-3, with D perhaps TRBD1 (6 bases). The germline V and J ends were trimmed by 4 bases and 6 bases, with 12 bases remaining between them. Germline-derived CDR1 and CDR2 are MNHEY and SVGEGT. The CDR3 consists of 13 residues. Here the CDR3 reads CASSLGATKTQYF. As DNA, the CDR3 is TGTGCCAGCAGTTTGGGGGCGACAAAGACCCAGTACTTC.

V and J are TRBV12-3 or TRBV12-4 and TRBJ2-1, with a tentative D call TRBD2 (6 bases). This CDR3 has 13 residues. Between the trimmed V and J ends, which lost 8 bases and 4 bases, there was a span of 12 bases. The CDR3 is CASRSGLYNEQFF. CDR3 nucleotides: TGTGCCAGCCGCTCGGGACTTTACAATGAGCAGTTCTTC.

The chain combines TRBV7-8 with TRBJ2-1, with TRBD1 matching 7 bases. Unmatched junction bases numbered 8, after V lost 0 bases and J lost 0 bases. Germline CDR1 reads SGHVS; CDR2 reads FQNEAQ. CDR3 length: 18 amino acids. The CDR3 DNA reads as TGTGCCAGCAGCTTAGCTACAGGGGCCCCAAGCTCCTACAATGAGCAGTTCTTC. Translation: CASSLATGAPSSYNEQFF.

The sample holds one count of this clone. V and J are TRBV7-7 and TRBJ2-7, with 9 bases that match TRBD1. The ends lost 1 base at V and 6 bases at J; junction bases unmatched: 10. This CDR3 contains 16 residues. Germline loops: CDR1 SSHAT, CDR2 FNYEAQ (reference sequence). CDR3 protein: CASSLEVPGTGSEQYF. The CDR3 coding sequence is TGTGCCAGCAGCTTAGAGGTCCCCGGGACAGGGAGCGAGCAGTACTTC.

The chain employs TRBV27 and TRBJ2-3; TRBD2 agrees at 12 bases. V gave up 5 bases and J gave up 2 bases; unmatched junction bases: 14. Germline loops: CDR1 MNHEY, CDR2 SMNVEV (reference sequence). The CDR3 runs 19 residues. Written as DNA, the CDR3 is TGTGCCAGCAGTCCACCTCGACTAGCGGGGGCCCTCCCCACAGATACGCAGTATTTT. It is translated as CASSPPRLAGALPTDTQYF.

The chain employs TRBV2 and TRBJ1-1; 8 bases match TRBD1. The length of the CDR3 is 13 residues. Trimming took 10 bases from V and 1 from J; bases not matched to a gene: 5. Germline V gene data show CDR1 as SNHLY and CDR2 as FYNNEI. Written as DNA, the CDR3 is TGTGCCACAGGACAGGGTGAGAACACTGAAGCTTTCTTT. This encodes CATGQGENTEAFF.

The chain couples TRBV19 to TRBJ1-5; TRBD1 matches at 7 bases. The CDR3 runs to 13 residues. V lost 6 bases, J lost 6 bases, and 5 bases stayed unmatched. The V gene's germline CDR1 is LNHDA and CDR2 SQIVND (reference sequence). In nucleotides, the CDR3 is TGTGCCAGTAGCGACAGGGTAACTCAGCCCCAGCATTTT. This encodes CASSDRVTQPQHF.

This chain connects TRBV7-2 to TRBJ1-1, with a possible D match to TRBD1 (5 bases). From germline, CDR1 is SGHTA and CDR2 FQGNSA. This CDR3 has 15 amino acids. Trimming cost V 5 bases and J 0 bases, with 13 bases left between them. The CDR3 is CASSLKGNMNTEAFF. CDR3 nucleotide sequence: TGTGCCAGCAGCCTCAAGGGGAACATGAACACTGAAGCTTTCTTT.

This clone was found once. The rearrangement uses TRBV9 and TRBJ2-3; D possibly corresponds to TRBD1 (6 bases). The CDR3 runs 16 residues. The germline V and J ends were trimmed by 0 bases and 3 bases, with 14 bases remaining between them. Germline V gene data show CDR1 as SGDLS and CDR2 as YYNGEE. The CDR3 sequence is CASSVGGTGRTDTQYF. The CDR3 bases are TGTGCCAGCAGCGTAGGGGGAACAGGGAGAACAGATACGCAGTATTTT.

DNA of the CDR3: TGTGCCAGTAGTACCCTCACTAGCGGGTATTACAATGAGCAGTTCTTC. This codes for CASSTLTSGYYNEQFF. This chain links TRBV19 with TRBJ2-1, with 9 bases lining up with TRBD2. CDR3 length: 16 residues. The germline gives CDR1 LNHDA, CDR2 SQIVND (reference sequence). The J segment lost 4 bases and the V segment lost 4 bases, leaving 8 bases of the junction unmatched.

The genes are TRBV7-2 and TRBJ1-6; D gene ambiguous. Trimming left V 5 bases short and J 10 bases short, with 12 bases between. The CDR3 spans 13 residues. Germline assignment: CDR1 SGHTA and CDR2 FQGNSA. The CDR3 sequence is CASSRSPSSPLHF. CDR3 DNA: TGTGCCAGCAGCCGTTCTCCAAGCTCACCCCTCCACTTT.

This clone was counted once. This chain links TRBV5-5 with TRBJ2-3; weak D call: TRBD1 (6 bases). Germline V gives CDR1 SGHKS, CDR2 YYEKEE (reference sequence). Trimming left V 4 bases short and J 0 bases short, with 15 bases between. The CDR3 has 16 residues. The CDR3 loop is CASSPKADSSTDTQYF. Here the CDR3 DNA reads TGTGCCAGCAGCCCGAAAGCGGACAGTAGCACAGATACGCAGTATTTT.

The chain recombines TRBV6-1 with TRBJ2-2, with D perhaps TRBD2 (6 bases). The CDR3 is 17 residues long. V shed 2 bases and J shed 1 base, with 14 bases lying between them. Germline CDR1 MNHNS, CDR2 SASEGT. CDR3 sequence (DNA): TGTGCCAGCAGTGAAAGGCGGGGCTGGGAGAACACCGGGGAGCTGTTTTTT. Translation gives CASSERRGWENTGELFF.

This chain links TRBV5-6 with TRBJ1-6; weak D call: TRBD1 (5 bases). CDR3 length: 16 amino acids. Germline values: CDR1 SGHDT, CDR2 YYEEEE. Trimming stripped 1 base from V and 7 bases from J, with 15 bases between. DNA of the CDR3: TGTGCCAGCAGCTTGTTACCAGGGTATCGAAATTCACCCCTCCACTTT. Translating it yields CASSLLPGYRNSPLHF.

This chain uses TRBV21-1 with TRBJ1-6; the table's D call TRBD1 went unverified against the DNA. TRBV21-1 has pseudogene status. The CDR3 is 19 residues long. CDR3 loop: CASSSLGRTGLASNSPLHF. For the CDR3, the DNA is TGTGCCAGCAGCTCCTTGGGACGGACAGGCTTGGCTTCCAATTCACCCCTCCACTTT.